This TCR beta chain is drawn from a study of Ad26.COV2.S vaccination and SARS-CoV-2 variants. Findings and limits, study-wide: The breadth of spike-specific CD8+ and CD4+ T cell responses after vaccination was reportedly substantial. Quantification of TCR breadth and depth may have yielded underestimates of total T cell responses. Breadth measured for non-spike TCRs was similar across vaccine and placebo recipients.

Treatment here: some 20 received Ad26.COV2.S at low or high dose, single or two shots; 5 received placebo; per-sample allocation not given. Specimens were obtained on day 63 following the first vaccine or placebo injection. In Boston, an adult donor aged 18-55 years took part. TCRdb's copy holds only in-frame clones and misses some; the assay was immunoSEQ multiplex PCR. The sample includes about 400,000 clones, approximately 90% seen only once; the top ten take approximately 1.9%. Details on this clone: Its specificity is not known.

Here the sequenced sample was peripheral blood, taken in a trial of Ad26.COV2.S vaccine versus placebo. This TCR derives from a person aged 18 to 59 who received the Ad26.COV2.S COVID-19 vaccine or a placebo.

DNA of the CDR3: TGTGCCAGCAGCCCAGCGCATGCGACTAGCGGGAGTGGGTACAATGAGCAGTTCTTC. Translation gives CASSPAHATSGSGYNEQFF. This sequence joins TRBV7-9 and TRBJ2-1; TRBD2 matches at 12 bases. This CDR3 is built from 19 residues. Germline values: CDR1 SEHNR, CDR2 FQNEAQ (reference sequence). J was trimmed by 4 bases and V by 5 bases; bases with no gene match: 15.